Shown below are 5 T cell receptor beta chains from a single sample sequenced in a study of blood T cells in healthy people across ages. A sample-barcoded 5' primer and a J-beta primer mix were used in a second PCR of roughly 6 to 11 cycles. TCRdb re-analysed the 5' RACE reads in MiXCR, keeping a single row per CDR3 protein. There are 700,000 to 1,000,000 distinct CDR3 sequences in the sample; roughly 44% occur only once, and under 20% lies in the top ten. Sequenced material: blood. These receptors came from a man aged 55 to 69 in good health.

This clonotype has just one count. This chain links TRBV28 with TRBJ2-3; D tentatively reads TRBD1 or TRBD2 (5 bases each). The CDR3 extends over 14 amino acids. V lost 5 bases and J lost 2, with 11 bases in between. Germline loops: CDR1 MDHEN, CDR2 SYDVKM. The chain's CDR3 is CASSPGDHTDTQYF. The CDR3 DNA follows: TGTGCCAGCAGTCCCGGGGACCACACAGATACGCAGTATTTT. Combining the CDR3 with reference TRBV28 and TRBJ2-3 gives the whole variable domain DVKVTQSSRYLVKRTGEKVFLECVQDMDHENMFWYRQDPGLGLRLIYFSYDVKMKEKGDIPEGYSVSREKKERFSLILESASTNQTSMYLCASSPGDHTDTQYFGPGTRLTVL.

This clonotype occurred a few times. With a much larger clone just one base away, this may be a read error. The CDR3 nucleotides read TGTGCCAGCAGCTTTAGCGGGGGGACTCAAGAGACCCAGTTCTTC. Its translation is CASSFSGGTQETQFF. This chain joins TRBV7-2 and TRBJ2-1; 10 bases are a match to TRBD2. V gave up 3 bases and J gave up 13 bases; unmatched junction bases: 12. Looked up from germline, CDR1 is SGHTA and CDR2 is FQGNSA. The CDR3 spans 15 residues.

This sequence joins TRBV11-2 and TRBJ2-1, with 11 bases lining up with TRBD2. The CDR3 length is 16 residues. Germline V lookup: CDR1 SGHAT, CDR2 FQNNGV. After removal of 5 bases from V and 7 bases from J, the junction contained 10 bases not matched to a gene. CDR3 DNA sequence: TGTGCCAGCAGCCATAGCGGGGGGGCAAGGAGAAATGAGCAGTTCTTC. It yields the protein CASSHSGGARRNEQFF.

Remarks on this clonotype: Mismatch with germline at one junction end may stem from a read error. This chain connects TRBV4-1 to TRBJ1-5; D unclear. This CDR3 contains 13 residues. In germline, CDR1 is MGHRA, CDR2 YSYEKL. The CDR3 region has the DNA TGCACCAGCAGCCCCGACATAGCGGAGCCCCAGCATTTT. Its translation: CTSSPDIAEPQHF.

Of note for this clonotype: Its ends do not fully match the called genes, so a read error is possible. The chain joins TRBV12-3 or TRBV12-4 to TRBJ2-5; TRBD1 agrees at 10 bases. This CDR3 has 14 residues. The CDR3 DNA reads as TGTGCCAGCAGATCCGGGACAGGGGCCGAGACCCGGTACTTC. This encodes CASRSGTGAETRYF.